Listed here are 32 T cell receptor beta chains from one sample, sequenced in a study. TCRdb analysed the RT-PCR reads with MiXCR anew, one entry per CDR3 protein. Here the sample spans about 680,000 distinct CDR3 sequences, approximately 15% being singletons. Sequenced: memory CD4+ T cells from blood. These receptors all stem from a female donor in good health, serving as a healthy control.

This clonotype was picked up many times. The chain joins TRBV9 to TRBJ2-3; 14 bases are a match to TRBD2. V shed 4 bases, J shed 4 bases, and the junction held 8 bases outside the gene matches. CDR1 is SGDLS and CDR2 is YYNGEE in the germline V gene. This CDR3 is built from 17 residues. CDR3 coding DNA: TGTGCCAGCAGCCTTGGACTAGCGGGAGGTGTACCAGATACGCAGTATTTT. Residues: CASSLGLAGGVPDTQYF.

This clonotype has only a few counts. The chain is built from TRBV11-3 and TRBJ2-1; 12 bases are shared with TRBD2. This CDR3 has 18 amino acids. With 0 bases clipped from V and 4 bases from J, the junction kept 7 bases outside the gene matches. CDR1 and CDR2 from the germline V gene are SGHNT and YENEEA. This CDR3 reads CASSLDGLAGGGYNEQFF. In DNA, the CDR3 is TGTGCCAGCAGCTTAGATGGCCTAGCGGGAGGGGGGTACAATGAGCAGTTCTTC. Looking up the rest from reference TRBV11-3 and TRBJ2-1 gives the full variable domain: EAGVVQSPRYKIIEKKQPVAFWCNPISGHNTLYWYLQNLGQGPELLIRYENEEAVDDSQLPKDRFSAERLKGVDSTLKIQPAELGDSAVYLCASSLDGLAGGGYNEQFFGPGTRLTVL.

This chain connects TRBV3-1 to TRBJ1-2, with 7 bases fitting TRBD1. The CDR3 contains 16 residues. V shed 1 base, J shed 1 base, and the junction held 6 bases outside the gene matches. Germline CDR1 LGHDT, CDR2 YNNKEL (reference sequence). The CDR3 DNA is TGTGCCAGCAGCCAAGGGGACAGCGGATTTAACTATGGCTACACCTTC. It yields the protein CASSQGDSGFNYGYTF. The full variable domain, in which reference TRBV3-1 and TRBJ1-2 provide the parts outside the CDR3, is DTAVSQTPKYLVTQMGNDKSIKCEQNLGHDTMYWYKQDSKKFLKIMFSYNNKELIINETVPNRFSPKSPDKAHLNLHINSLELGDSAVYFCASSQGDSGFNYGYTFGSGTRLTVV.

The rearrangement joins TRBV30 to TRBJ2-3; D gene uncertain. The V gene lost 4 bases and the J gene lost 0 bases, with 8 bases spanning the gap. The CDR3 covers 13 residues. Per the germline V gene, CDR1 is GTSNPN and CDR2 is SVGIG (reference sequence). The CDR3 nucleotides are TGTGCCTGGACACCGTCTAGCACAGATACGCAGTATTTT. Residues: CAWTPSSTDTQYF.

This clonotype was seen a handful of times. CDR3 nucleotide sequence: TGTGCCCGCTCCCCCGGGCTGGCGATAAACACCGGGGAGCTGTTTTTT. This gives the protein CARSPGLAINTGELFF. The chain uses TRBV30 and TRBJ2-2; D is undetermined. Germline values: CDR1 GTSNPN, CDR2 SVGIG (reference sequence). This CDR3 is built from 16 residues. V shed 8 bases and J shed 2 bases, with 21 bases lying between them.

J is TRBJ1-4 and V is TRBV12-3 or TRBV12-4, with D unclear. With 10 bases removed from V and 4 bases from J, the gap between germline ends came to 13 bases. The CDR3 runs 13 residues. The CDR3 coding sequence is TGTGCCACAGCAGGAGGGAATAATGAAAAACTGTTTTTT. Translating gives CATAGGNNEKLFF.

As DNA, the CDR3 is TGCGCCAGCAGCCGAGACGTGACAGACAACAATGAGCAGTTCTTC. Protein sequence: CASSRDVTDNNEQFF. V is TRBV4-1 and J is TRBJ2-1, with D maybe TRBD1 (5 bases). The V gene lost 4 bases and the J gene lost 5 bases, with 15 bases spanning the gap. The germline V gene encodes CDR1 MGHRA and CDR2 YSYEKL. CDR3 size: 15 residues.

The CDR3 nucleotides are TGTGCCAGCAGCCAACGGACAGGCTATGGCTACACCTTC. It yields the protein CASSQRTGYGYTF. The V call is TRBV3-1, the J call TRBJ1-2; 7 nucleotides line up with TRBD1. Per the germline V gene, CDR1 is LGHDT and CDR2 is YNNKEL (reference sequence). The CDR3 has 13 residues. V shed 2 bases and J 4 bases; nucleotides not matched to a gene: 1. Full variable domain (rest looked up from reference TRBV3-1 and TRBJ1-2): DTAVSQTPKYLVTQMGNDKSIKCEQNLGHDTMYWYKQDSKKFLKIMFSYNNKELIINETVPNRFSPKSPDKAHLNLHINSLELGDSAVYFCASSQRTGYGYTFGSGTRLTVV.

The chain combines TRBV5-1 with TRBJ1-5; the match to TRBD1 covers 9 bases. Germline V lookup: CDR1 SGHRS, CDR2 YFSETQ. J was trimmed by 7 bases and V by 4 bases; bases with no gene match: 9. The CDR3 runs to 15 residues. CDR3 nucleotide sequence: TGCGCCAGCAGCGCCACAGGGGGCGCGGCCCAGCCCCAGCATTTT. Amino acids: CASSATGGAAQPQHF.

This chain uses TRBV12-3 or TRBV12-4 with TRBJ2-6, with 10 bases matching TRBD1. The CDR3 is made up of 17 amino acids. Losses at the gene ends were 6 bases for V and 2 bases for J; bases not matched to a gene: 7. The CDR3 here is CASSSGQGRAGANVLTF. CDR3 bases: TGTGCCAGCAGCTCGGGACAGGGGCGAGCTGGGGCCAACGTCCTGACTTTC.

This clonotype was detected a few times. The J gene is TRBJ1-2, the V gene TRBV20-1; no clear D. The germline V gene has CDR1 DFQATT and CDR2 SNEGSKA (reference sequence). Trimming took off 6 bases at V and 1 base at J, with 15 bases between the two ends. The CDR3 totals 14 residues. The CDR3 coding sequence is TGCAGTGCACCGCTGGGGTTACTTAACTATGGCTACACCTTC. Translated, it gives CSAPLGLLNYGYTF.

Comment on this clonotype: A much larger clone sits a single nucleotide away, making a read error possible. V usage is TRBV28 and J usage is TRBJ2-5, with 7 bases that match TRBD2. The CDR3 length is 14 residues. CDR1 and CDR2 from the germline V gene are MDHEN and SYDVKM. CDR3 residues: CASGLGGSGETQYF. The CDR3, as DNA: TGTGCCAGCGGTTTGGGCGGGAGTGGGGAGACCCAGTACTTC.

This clonotype has just a few counts. The chain carries TRBV24-1 and TRBJ2-1; 9 bases line up with TRBD2. The CDR3 contains 14 residues. Trimming cost V 6 bases and J 8 bases; bases outside gene matches: 7. CDR1 KGHDR and CDR2 SFDVKD come from the germline V gene. The CDR3 sequence: CATSLAGERDEQFF. The CDR3 DNA is TGTGCCACCAGTTTAGCGGGAGAGCGCGATGAGCAGTTCTTC.

This clonotype has just a few counts. This chain connects TRBV30 to TRBJ1-1; no clear D. The CDR3 loop spans 11 amino acids. The V gene's germline CDR1 is GTSNPN and CDR2 SVGIG (reference sequence). Trimming removed 3 bases from V and 11 bases from J, with 13 bases in between. The CDR3 is CAWRTEVRAFF. The CDR3 coding sequence is TGTGCCTGGAGAACAGAGGTGAGGGCTTTCTTT.

This clonotype was found a few times. The chain links TRBV12-3 or TRBV12-4 to TRBJ1-4; 9 bases fit TRBD1. CDR3 length: 19 amino acids. The trim removed 6 bases at V and 0 bases at J, leaving 14 bases unmatched. The CDR3 protein is CASRLGGPDRGSTNEKLFF. The DNA of the CDR3 is TGTGCCAGCAGACTGGGGGGCCCGGACAGGGGCTCAACTAATGAAAAACTGTTTTTT.

This clonotype was recorded a few times. The rearrangement joins TRBV27 to TRBJ1-2; D gene ambiguous. The length of the CDR3 is 13 residues. CDR1 is MNHEY, CDR2 SMNVEV, per germline (reference sequence). The germline V and J ends were trimmed by 6 bases and 3 bases, with 11 bases remaining between them. DNA for the CDR3: TGTGCCAGCAGATCAGTCCTGGACTATGGCTACACCTTC. Translation gives CASRSVLDYGYTF.

This rearrangement joins TRBV19 to TRBJ1-5, with a weak D call TRBD1 (6 bases). CDR1 LNHDA and CDR2 SQIVND come from the germline V gene (reference sequence). The V end lost 3 bases, the J end lost 5 bases, and 8 bases lay between the germline ends. This CDR3 has 13 residues. CDR3 bases: TGTGCCAGTAGTATCCAGGGGCATCAGCCCCAGCATTTT. This translates into CASSIQGHQPQHF.

This chain joins TRBV7-9 and TRBJ2-7; a possible D gene is TRBD1 (6 bases). The V end lost 7 bases, the J end lost 0 bases, and 10 bases lay between the germline ends. The CDR3 length is 13 residues. Germline CDR1 reads SEHNR; CDR2 reads FQNEAQ (reference sequence). CDR3 residues: CASTRDTSYEQYF. CDR3 coding DNA: TGTGCCAGCACACGGGACACCTCCTACGAGCAGTACTTC.

This clonotype has at least ten counts. The rearrangement joins TRBV12-3 or TRBV12-4 to TRBJ2-7; D remains unclear. The CDR3 is 13 residues long. V was pared by 6 bases and J by 2 bases, with 11 bases between. This CDR3 reads CASRPSGTYEQYF. CDR3 nucleotide sequence: TGTGCCAGCAGACCCTCTGGGACCTACGAGCAGTACTTC.

This clonotype was seen many times. The V call is TRBV7-2, the J call TRBJ2-7, with D possibly matching TRBD2 (5 bases). The germline V and J ends were trimmed by 5 bases and 7 bases, with 12 bases remaining between them. The CDR3 extends over 12 amino acids. CDR1 and CDR2 (germline): SGHTA, FQGNSA. The CDR3 region has the DNA TGTGCCAGCAGCGGGTTTCAGCGGGAGCAGTACTTC. Its protein product is CASSGFQREQYF.

CDR3 sequence (DNA): TGTGCCAGCTCAACCGGGACAGGGATGAACACTGAAGCTTTCTTT. Translation gives CASSTGTGMNTEAFF. The chain has TRBV18 and TRBJ1-1; 9 positions match TRBD1. Germline V gene data show CDR1 as KGHSH and CDR2 as LQKENI. The V gene end was trimmed by 5 bases and the J gene end by 0 bases; junction bases not matched to a gene: 4. This CDR3 contains 15 residues.

The rearrangement joins TRBV5-1 to TRBJ2-1, with 13 bases matching TRBD2. Germline V CDR1 and CDR2: SGHRS, YFSETQ. This CDR3 has 15 residues. The junction had 3 bases not matched to a gene; V was cut back by 0 bases and J by 9 bases. CDR3 coding DNA: TGCGCCAGCAGCTTGGAACTAGCGGGGGGGCGTGAGCAGTTCTTC. It codes for CASSLELAGGREQFF.

The rearrangement uses TRBV7-8 and TRBJ2-1, with 8 bases aligning to TRBD1. J was trimmed by 9 bases and V by 3 bases; bases with no gene match: 7. Germline CDR1 and CDR2: SGHVS and FQNEAQ. The CDR3 covers 14 residues. DNA for the CDR3: TGTGCCAGCAGCTTTCGGACAGGGTATGGTGAGCAGTTCTTC. It translates to CASSFRTGYGEQFF.

Comments on this clonotype: This could be a read error, since a much larger clone is one nucleotide away. The rearrangement uses TRBV12-3 or TRBV12-4 and TRBJ2-1; 8 bases fit TRBD2. The CDR3 runs to 15 residues. J lost 9 bases, V lost 8 bases, and 15 bases had no gene match. CDR3 sequence (DNA): TGTGCCAGCGGGCAGACTAGCGAGAGGGCCCCTGAGCAGTTCTTC. Translation: CASGQTSERAPEQFF.

This clonotype has only a few counts. The rearrangement links TRBV10-2 to TRBJ2-1, with TRBD1 identical over 9 bases. The germline V gene has CDR1 WSHSY and CDR2 SAAADI. The CDR3 length is 14 residues. V shed 10 bases and J 3 bases; nucleotides not matched to a gene: 7. The CDR3 here is CAIQGADSYNEQFF. The CDR3 bases are TGCGCCATACAGGGGGCGGACAGCTACAATGAGCAGTTCTTC.

This clonotype appeared a few times. V and J are TRBV6-2 or TRBV6-3 and TRBJ1-1; no reliable D call. Germline lookup yields CDR1 MNHEY and CDR2 SVGEGT. V lost 6 bases to trimming and J lost 4 bases, with 12 bases between them. This CDR3 is built from 13 residues. This chain's CDR3 is CASRLAGSTEAFF. In nucleotides, the CDR3 is TGTGCCAGCAGGCTCGCGGGGAGCACTGAAGCTTTCTTT.

The rearrangement uses TRBV6-2 or TRBV6-3 and TRBJ2-3; a weak D match, TRBD2 (6 bases). The CDR3 runs to 15 residues. V was clipped by 6 bases and J by 0 bases, with 13 bases between them. CDR1 is MNHEY, CDR2 SVGEGT, per germline. The CDR3 sequence: CASSKPTSSTDTQYF. In DNA, the CDR3 is TGTGCCAGCAGCAAACCGACTAGTAGCACAGATACGCAGTATTTT.

This clonotype came up many times. The genes are TRBV5-1 and TRBJ1-1; 9 bases fit TRBD1. Trimming took 4 bases from V and 8 from J; bases not matched to a gene: 6. The CDR3 is made up of 13 amino acids. Germline loops: CDR1 SGHRS, CDR2 YFSETQ. This chain's CDR3 is CASSQGQGSEAFF. The CDR3 DNA reads TGCGCCAGCAGCCAGGGACAGGGATCAGAAGCTTTCTTT.

At least ten counts were recorded for this clonotype. J is TRBJ1-2 and V is TRBV9; no reliable D call. Germline V gene lookup returns CDR1 SGDLS and CDR2 YYNGEE. V was trimmed by 3 bases and J by 4 bases, leaving 13 bases between them. This CDR3 is 14 amino acids long. In nucleotides, the CDR3 is TGTGCCAGCAGCGGGGTAGGCCAGACCTATGGCTACACCTTC. Amino acid sequence: CASSGVGQTYGYTF.

This clonotype was picked up many times. The chain combines TRBV20-1 with TRBJ2-5, with TRBD1 identical over 7 bases. The CDR3 covers 14 residues. Germline CDR1 is DFQATT and CDR2 is SNEGSKA (reference sequence). The ends lost 6 bases at V and 0 bases at J; junction bases unmatched: 7. As DNA, the CDR3 is TGCAGTGCGATGCTCGGGACAGACCAAGAGACCCAGTACTTC. Its translation: CSAMLGTDQETQYF.

The rearrangement joins TRBV12-3 or TRBV12-4 to TRBJ1-3; no definite D call. The CDR3 consists of 16 residues. V lost 3 bases and J 0 bases, leaving 12 bases between the germline ends. The CDR3 region is CASSFFQLTSGNTIYF. The CDR3 bases are TGTGCCAGCAGTTTTTTTCAGCTAACCTCTGGAAACACCATATATTTT.

The chain is built from TRBV15 and TRBJ1-2; D gene unclear. This CDR3 spans 14 amino acids. Germline loops: CDR1 LNHNV, CDR2 YYDKDF (reference sequence). The V end was cut by 2 bases, the J end by 6 bases, with 13 bases between. CDR3 sequence (DNA): TGTGCCACCAGCAGACCCCGGGATTTTAATGGCTACACCTTC. It is translated as CATSRPRDFNGYTF.